Included here is one TCR beta chain sequence, with context. These data come from a study of blood T cell repertoires in COVID-19. About the research overall: Spain, Italy and the United States supplied samples that represented acute and convalescent COVID-19. PBMCs, B-cell-depleted T cells, or T cells were the source of the cDNA or gDNA that made up the material.

The junction had 4 bases not matched to a gene; V was cut back by 2 bases and J by 7 bases. The CDR3 is 15 residues long. CDR1 and CDR2 from the germline V gene are SGHDN and FVKESK. Original processing notes: Scientists estimated how many nucleated cells there were by amplifying reference gene primers. Repertoires were generated with immunoSEQ multiplex PCR, while TCRdb's copy carries only in-frame clones and drops some. That table is the source of V, J and clone size, and D and trimming were worked out from the DNA. The sample has 300,000 to 400,000 clones; roughly 90% are singletons. The chain employs TRBV14 and TRBJ2-1, with 11 bases fitting TRBD2. Sequencing was carried out using peripheral blood. The clonotype was recovered from a woman aged 45-60 years with active or convalescent COVID-19. CDR3 sequence: CASSQLAGGNNEQFF. The CDR3 DNA reads TGTGCCAGCAGCCAACTAGCGGGAGGTAATAATGAGCAGTTCTTC.